This T cell receptor beta chain was captured in a study of blood T cell repertoires in COVID-19. Study details: Sample material is recorded as cDNA or gDNA derived from T cells, B-cell-depleted T cells, or PBMCs.

Generated by immunoSEQ multiplex PCR, the TCRdb table keeps only in-frame clones and is missing some. Of roughly 290,000 clones listed, around 90% are singletons. This clone was detected a few times. Enrolled during active infection, Seattle patients were then followed longitudinally. This clonotype was sampled from a woman between 25 and 40 years old with COVID-19, enrolled during active disease. Specimen: peripheral blood.

In nucleotides, the CDR3 is TGCGCCAGCAGCTTGGGACAGGGGAGAGATCAGCCCCAGCATTTT. Residues: CASSLGQGRDQPQHF. The chain combines TRBV5-1 with TRBJ1-5; TRBD1 aligns across 8 bases. This CDR3 has 15 amino acids. CDR1 and CDR2 from the germline V gene are SGHRS and YFSETQ. V lost 0 bases, J lost 5 bases, and 4 bases stayed unmatched.